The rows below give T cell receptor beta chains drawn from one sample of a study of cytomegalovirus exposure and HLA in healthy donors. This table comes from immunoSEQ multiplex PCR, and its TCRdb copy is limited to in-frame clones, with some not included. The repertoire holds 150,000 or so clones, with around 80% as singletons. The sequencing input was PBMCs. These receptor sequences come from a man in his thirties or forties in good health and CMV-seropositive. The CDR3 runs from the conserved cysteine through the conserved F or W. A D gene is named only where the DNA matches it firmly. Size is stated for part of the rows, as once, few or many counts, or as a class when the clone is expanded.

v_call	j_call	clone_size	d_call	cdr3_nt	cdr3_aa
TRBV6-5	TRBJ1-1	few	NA	TGTGCCAGCAGTCCCGGACAAGAGAACACTGAAGCTTTCTTT	CASSPGQENTEAFF
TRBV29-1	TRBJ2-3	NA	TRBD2	TGCAGCGTACTGGGACTACTTCACACAGATACGCAGTATTTT	CSVLGLLHTDTQYF
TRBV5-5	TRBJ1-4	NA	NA	TGTGCCAGCAGCTTTATTACAACTAATGAAAAACTGTTTTTT	CASSFITTNEKLFF
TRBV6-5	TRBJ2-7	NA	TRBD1	TGTGCCAGCACGCCCGGGACAGGACCATACGAGCAGTACTTC	CASTPGTGPYEQYF
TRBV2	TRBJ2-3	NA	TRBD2	TGTGCCAGCACCCCGGGACTAGCGAGTGATACGCAGTATTTT	CASTPGLASDTQYF
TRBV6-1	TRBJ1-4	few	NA	TGTGCCAGCAGTGAAGCCCACAGGGCTAATGAAAAACTGTTTTTT	CASSEAHRANEKLFF
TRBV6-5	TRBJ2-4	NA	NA	TGTGCCAGCAGTTACTCGACAGGCCTAGCCAAAAACATTCAGTACTTC	CASSYSTGLAKNIQYF
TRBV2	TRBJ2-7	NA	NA	TGTGCCAGCAGTGAAGCCGGGTCTCTCTCCTACGAGCAGTACTTC	CASSEAGSLSYEQYF
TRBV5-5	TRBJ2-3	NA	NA	TGTGCCAGCAGCTTGTCAGGCTCAGATACGCAGTATTTT	CASSLSGSDTQYF
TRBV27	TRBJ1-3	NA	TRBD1	TGTGCCAGCAGGCCGACAGGGGGCTGGTGGAACACCATATATTTT	CASRPTGGWWNTIYF
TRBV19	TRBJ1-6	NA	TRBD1	TGTGCCAGTAGTCTCCAGACAGGGGGCAACTCACCCCTCCACTTT	CASSLQTGGNSPLHF
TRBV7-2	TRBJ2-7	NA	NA	TGTGCCAGCAGCTCTCGGGACACTACATACGAGCAGTACTTC	CASSSRDTTYEQYF
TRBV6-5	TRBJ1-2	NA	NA	TGTGCCGGCAGTTACGGGGCACAGTCACGAGGCTACACCTTC	CAGSYGAQSRGYTF
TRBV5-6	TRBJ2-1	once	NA	TGTGCCAGCAGCTTGGGAGGGGCCGGGGGCAATGAGCAGTTCTTC	CASSLGGAGGNEQFF
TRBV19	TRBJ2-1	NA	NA	TGTGCCACCACAGGGCCGGGCGATGAGCAGTTCTTC	CATTGPGDEQFF
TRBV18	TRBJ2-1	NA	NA	TGTGCCAGCTCACCACGTGGGGGGATCAACAATGAGCAGTTCTTC	CASSPRGGINNEQFF